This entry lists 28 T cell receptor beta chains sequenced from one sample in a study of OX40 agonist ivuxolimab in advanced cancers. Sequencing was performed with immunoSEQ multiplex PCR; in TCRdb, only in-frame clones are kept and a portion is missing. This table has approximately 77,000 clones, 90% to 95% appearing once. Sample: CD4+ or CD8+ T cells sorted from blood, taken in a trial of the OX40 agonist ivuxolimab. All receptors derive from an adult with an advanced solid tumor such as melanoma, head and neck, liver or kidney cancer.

This CDR3 is CASSASGAIDTQYF. CDR3 DNA: TGTGCCAGCAGCGCGTCGGGAGCTATAGATACGCAGTATTTT. The V call is TRBV9, the J call TRBJ2-3, with D perhaps matching TRBD2 (6 bases). Trimming left V 3 bases short and J 5 bases short, with 13 bases between. This CDR3 has 14 amino acids. Germline CDR1 is SGDLS and CDR2 is YYNGEE.

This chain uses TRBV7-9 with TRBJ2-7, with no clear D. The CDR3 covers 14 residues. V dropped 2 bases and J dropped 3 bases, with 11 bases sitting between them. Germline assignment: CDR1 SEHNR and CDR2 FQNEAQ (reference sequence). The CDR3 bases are TGTGCCAGCAGCTTATCCGGACCATACTACGAGCAGTACTTC. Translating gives CASSLSGPYYEQYF. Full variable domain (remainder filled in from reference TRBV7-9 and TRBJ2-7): DTGVSQNPRHKITKRGQNVTFRCDPISEHNRLYWYRQTLGQGPEFLTYFQNEAQLEKSRLLSDRFSAERPKGSFSTLEIQRTEQGDSAMYLCASSLSGPYYEQYFGPGTRLTVT.

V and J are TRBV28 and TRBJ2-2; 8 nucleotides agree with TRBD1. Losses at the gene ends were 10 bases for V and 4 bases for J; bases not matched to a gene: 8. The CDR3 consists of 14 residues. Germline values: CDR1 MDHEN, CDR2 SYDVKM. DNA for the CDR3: TGTGCCACTGAGCAGGGGGCTAGCACCGGGGAGCTGTTTTTT. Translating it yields CATEQGASTGELFF.

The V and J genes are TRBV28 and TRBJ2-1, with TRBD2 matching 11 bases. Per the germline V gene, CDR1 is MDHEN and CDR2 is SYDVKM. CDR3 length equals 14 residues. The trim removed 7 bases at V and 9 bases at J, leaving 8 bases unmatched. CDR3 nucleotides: TGTGCCAGCAATATAGCGGGAGGGCACCCTGAGCAGTTCTTC. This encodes CASNIAGGHPEQFF.

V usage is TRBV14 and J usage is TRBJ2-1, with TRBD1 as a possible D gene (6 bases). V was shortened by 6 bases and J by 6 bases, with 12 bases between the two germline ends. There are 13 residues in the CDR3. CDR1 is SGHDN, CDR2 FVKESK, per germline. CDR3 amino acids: CASRLSGANEQFF. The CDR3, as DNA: TGTGCCAGCAGACTTTCAGGGGCCAATGAGCAGTTCTTC.

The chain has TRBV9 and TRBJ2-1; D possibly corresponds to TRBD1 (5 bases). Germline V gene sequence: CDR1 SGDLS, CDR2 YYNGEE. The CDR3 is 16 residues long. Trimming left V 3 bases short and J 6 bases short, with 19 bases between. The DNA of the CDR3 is TGTGCCAGCAGCGCCCTGGGGCTAACTTACTCCAATGAGCAGTTCTTC. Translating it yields CASSALGLTYSNEQFF.

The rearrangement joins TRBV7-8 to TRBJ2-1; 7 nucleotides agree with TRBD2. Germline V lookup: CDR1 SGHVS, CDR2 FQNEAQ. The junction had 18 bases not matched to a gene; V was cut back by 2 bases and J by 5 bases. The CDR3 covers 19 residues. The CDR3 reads CASSLLPTPAGENHNEQFF. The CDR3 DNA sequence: TGTGCCAGCAGCTTACTACCCACACCGGCGGGAGAGAACCACAATGAGCAGTTCTTC.

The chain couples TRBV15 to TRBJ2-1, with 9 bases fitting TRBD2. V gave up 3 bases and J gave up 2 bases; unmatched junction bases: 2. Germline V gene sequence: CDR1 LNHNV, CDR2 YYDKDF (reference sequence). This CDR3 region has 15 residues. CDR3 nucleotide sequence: TGTGCCACCAGCAGTAGCGGGAGCCCCTACAATGAGCAGTTCTTC. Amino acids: CATSSSGSPYNEQFF.

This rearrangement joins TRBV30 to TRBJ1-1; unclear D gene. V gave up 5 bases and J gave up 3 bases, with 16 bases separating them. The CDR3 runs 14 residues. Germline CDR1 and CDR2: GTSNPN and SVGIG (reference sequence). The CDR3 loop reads CAWAYGGVDTEAFF. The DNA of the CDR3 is TGTGCCTGGGCTTATGGAGGAGTGGACACTGAAGCTTTCTTT.

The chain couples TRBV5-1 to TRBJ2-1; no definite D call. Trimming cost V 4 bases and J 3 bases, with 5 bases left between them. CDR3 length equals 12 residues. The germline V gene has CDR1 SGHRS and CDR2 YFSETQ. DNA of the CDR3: TGCGCCAGCAGCCAGGACTACAATGAGCAGTTCTTC. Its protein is CASSQDYNEQFF.

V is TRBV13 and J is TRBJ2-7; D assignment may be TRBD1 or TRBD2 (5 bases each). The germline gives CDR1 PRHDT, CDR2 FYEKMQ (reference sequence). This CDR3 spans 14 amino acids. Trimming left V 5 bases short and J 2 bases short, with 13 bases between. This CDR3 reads CASSPLPGPYEQYF. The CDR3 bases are TGTGCCAGCAGCCCCCTCCCGGGACCCTACGAGCAGTACTTC.

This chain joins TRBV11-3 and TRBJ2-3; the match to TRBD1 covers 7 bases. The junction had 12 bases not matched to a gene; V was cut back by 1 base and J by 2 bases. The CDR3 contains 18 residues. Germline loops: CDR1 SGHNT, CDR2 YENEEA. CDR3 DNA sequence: TGTGCCAGCAGCTTAGTTACAGGGGATTGGAGACACACAGATACGCAGTATTTT. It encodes CASSLVTGDWRHTDTQYF.

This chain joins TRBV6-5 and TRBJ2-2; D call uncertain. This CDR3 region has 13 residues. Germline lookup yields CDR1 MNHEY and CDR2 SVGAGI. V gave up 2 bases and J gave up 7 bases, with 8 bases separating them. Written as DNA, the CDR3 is TGTGCCAGCAGTTACAAGGTGGTCGGGGAGCTGTTTTTT. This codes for CASSYKVVGELFF.

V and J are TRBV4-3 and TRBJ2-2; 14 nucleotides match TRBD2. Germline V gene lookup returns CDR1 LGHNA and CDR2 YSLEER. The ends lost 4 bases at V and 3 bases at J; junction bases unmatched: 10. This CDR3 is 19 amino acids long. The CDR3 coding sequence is TGCGCCAGCAGCCGATTAACCGGGACTAGCGGGAGAGACACCGGGGAGCTGTTTTTT. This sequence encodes CASSRLTGTSGRDTGELFF.

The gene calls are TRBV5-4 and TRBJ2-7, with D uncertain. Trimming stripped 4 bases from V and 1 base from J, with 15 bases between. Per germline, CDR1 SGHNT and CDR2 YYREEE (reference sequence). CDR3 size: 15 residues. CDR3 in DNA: TGTGCCAGCAGCCCCCCGGACGAAGGTTCCTACGAGCAGTACTTC. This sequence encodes CASSPPDEGSYEQYF. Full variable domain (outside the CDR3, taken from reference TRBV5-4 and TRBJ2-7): ETGVTQSPTHLIKTRGQQVTLRCSSQSGHNTVSWYQQALGQGPQFIFQYYREEENGRGNFPPRFSGLQFPNYSSELNVNALELDDSALYLCASSPPDEGSYEQYFGPGTRLTVT.

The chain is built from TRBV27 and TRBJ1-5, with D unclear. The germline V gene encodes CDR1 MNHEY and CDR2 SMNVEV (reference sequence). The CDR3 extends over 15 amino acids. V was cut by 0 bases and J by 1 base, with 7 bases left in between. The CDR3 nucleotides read TGTGCCAGCAGTTTATCGGTCGAGAGCAATCAGCCCCAGCATTTT. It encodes CASSLSVESNQPQHF.

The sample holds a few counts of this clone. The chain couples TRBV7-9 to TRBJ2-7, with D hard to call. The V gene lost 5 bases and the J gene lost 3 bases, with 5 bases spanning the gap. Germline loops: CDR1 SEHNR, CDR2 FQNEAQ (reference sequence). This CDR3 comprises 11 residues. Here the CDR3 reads CASSHDYEQYF. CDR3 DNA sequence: TGTGCCAGCAGCCATGACTACGAGCAGTACTTC.

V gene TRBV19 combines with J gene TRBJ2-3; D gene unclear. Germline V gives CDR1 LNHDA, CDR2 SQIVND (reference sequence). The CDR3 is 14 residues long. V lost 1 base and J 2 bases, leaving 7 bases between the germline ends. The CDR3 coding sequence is TGTGCCAGTAGTATAGGGACCTCCACAGATACGCAGTATTTT. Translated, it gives CASSIGTSTDTQYF.

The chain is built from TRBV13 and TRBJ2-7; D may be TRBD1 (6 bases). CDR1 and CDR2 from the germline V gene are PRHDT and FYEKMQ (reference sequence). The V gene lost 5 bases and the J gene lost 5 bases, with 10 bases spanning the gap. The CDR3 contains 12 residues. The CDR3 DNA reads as TGTGCCAGCAGCGCACAGGGCAACGAGCAGTACTTC. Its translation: CASSAQGNEQYF.

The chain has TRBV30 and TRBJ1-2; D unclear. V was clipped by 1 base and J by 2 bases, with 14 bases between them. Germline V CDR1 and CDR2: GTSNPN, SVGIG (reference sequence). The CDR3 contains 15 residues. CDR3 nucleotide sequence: TGTGCCTGGAGTGGAAGAGGAACAGCCAACTATGGCTACACCTTC. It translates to CAWSGRGTANYGYTF.

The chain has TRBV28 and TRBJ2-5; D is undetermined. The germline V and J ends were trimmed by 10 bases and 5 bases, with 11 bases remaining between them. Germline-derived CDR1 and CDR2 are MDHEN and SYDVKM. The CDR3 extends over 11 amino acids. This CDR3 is CATTSSETQYF. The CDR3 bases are TGTGCCACCACCTCTTCGGAGACCCAGTACTTC. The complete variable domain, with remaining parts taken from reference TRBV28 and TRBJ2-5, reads DVKVTQSSRYLVKRTGEKVFLECVQDMDHENMFWYRQDPGLGLRLIYFSYDVKMKEKGDIPEGYSVSREKKERFSLILESASTNQTSMYLCATTSSETQYFGPGTRLLVL.

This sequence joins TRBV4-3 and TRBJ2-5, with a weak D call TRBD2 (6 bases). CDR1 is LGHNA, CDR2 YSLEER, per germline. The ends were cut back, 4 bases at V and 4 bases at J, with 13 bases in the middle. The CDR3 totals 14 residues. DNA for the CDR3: TGCGCCAGCAGCCGTTCGACCGGGGGAGAGACCCAGTACTTC. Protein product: CASSRSTGGETQYF.

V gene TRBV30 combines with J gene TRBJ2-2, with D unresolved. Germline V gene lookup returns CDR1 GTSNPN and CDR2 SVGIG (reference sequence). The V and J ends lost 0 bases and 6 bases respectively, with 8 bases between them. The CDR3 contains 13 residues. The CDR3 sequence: CAWSVATSGELFF. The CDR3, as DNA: TGTGCCTGGAGTGTCGCGACCTCCGGGGAGCTGTTTTTT.

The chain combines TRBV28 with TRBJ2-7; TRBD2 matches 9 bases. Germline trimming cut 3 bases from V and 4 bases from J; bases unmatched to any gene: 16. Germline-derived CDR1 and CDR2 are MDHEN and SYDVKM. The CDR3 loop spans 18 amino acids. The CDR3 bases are TGTGCCAGCAGTTTTAGGCCCGGGGCTAGCGGGACTGGGTACGAGCAGTACTTC. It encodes CASSFRPGASGTGYEQYF.

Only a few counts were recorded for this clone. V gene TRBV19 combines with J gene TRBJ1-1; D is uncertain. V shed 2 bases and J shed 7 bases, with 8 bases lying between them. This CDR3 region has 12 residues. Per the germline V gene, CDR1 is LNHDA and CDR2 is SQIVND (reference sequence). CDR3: CASSISGVEAFF. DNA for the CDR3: TGTGCCAGTAGTATATCGGGAGTTGAAGCTTTCTTT.

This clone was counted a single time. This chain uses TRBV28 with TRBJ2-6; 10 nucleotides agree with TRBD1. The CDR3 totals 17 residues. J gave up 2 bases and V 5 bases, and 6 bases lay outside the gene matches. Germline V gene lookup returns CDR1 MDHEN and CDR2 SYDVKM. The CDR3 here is CASSRPTGGAGANVLTF. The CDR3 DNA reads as TGTGCCAGCAGTCGACCGACAGGGGGCGCTGGGGCCAACGTCCTGACTTTC.

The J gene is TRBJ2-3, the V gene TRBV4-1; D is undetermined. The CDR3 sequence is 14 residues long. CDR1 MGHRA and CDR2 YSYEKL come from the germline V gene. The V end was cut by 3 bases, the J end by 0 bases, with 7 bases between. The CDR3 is CASSQMHSTDTQYF. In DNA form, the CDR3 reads TGCGCCAGCAGCCAGATGCATAGCACAGATACGCAGTATTTT.

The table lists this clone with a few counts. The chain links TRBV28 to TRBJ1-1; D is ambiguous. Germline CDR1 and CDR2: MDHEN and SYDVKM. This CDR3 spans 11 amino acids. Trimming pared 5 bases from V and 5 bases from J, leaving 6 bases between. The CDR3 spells CASSRGTEAFF. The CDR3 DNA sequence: TGTGCCAGCAGTCGAGGTACTGAAGCTTTCTTT.